Sequencing of this T cell receptor (beta chain) was carried out in a study of blood T cell repertoires in COVID-19. The CDR3 consists of 12 residues. Germline V gene data show CDR1 as SGDLS and CDR2 as YYNGEE. Deletions cut 0 bases from V and 3 bases from J, with 3 bases between. This clone occurred once. The same CDR3 also results from other DNA sequences found in this sample. Authors' analysis steps: It was from reference gene primer amplification that nucleated cell counts were estimated. Measured with immunoSEQ multiplex PCR; TCRdb has only the in-frame clones, and not every one. V, J and clone size derive from that table, while D and trimming were established from the DNA sequence. This sample has hundreds of thousands of clones; 90% occur once, and the top ten carry 0.2% to 0.3%.

V and J are TRBV9 and TRBJ1-1; unclear D gene. Sequenced: peripheral blood. The TCR was taken from a young woman with acute or convalescent COVID-19. Here the CDR3 reads CASSVGDTEAFF. The CDR3 coding sequence is TGTGCCAGCAGCGTAGGCGACACTGAAGCTTTCTTT.